These 10 T cell receptor beta chains originate from one sample sequenced in a study of blood T cell repertoires in COVID-19. Here immunoSEQ multiplex PCR was the method, and the copy in TCRdb shows in-frame clones only, minus some. The table includes approximately 310,000 clones, 80% to 90% detected once. The sample taken for sequencing was PBMCs or T cells enriched from blood (not recorded which). These receptors all stem from a man in his thirties or forties who had recovered from COVID-19.

CDR3 sequence (DNA): TGTGCCAGCAGTCTACAGGACAGGCCGGGCTACACCTTC. It encodes CASSLQDRPGYTF. The V gene is TRBV12-3 or TRBV12-4, the J gene TRBJ1-2; 7 bases line up with TRBD1. The length of the CDR3 is 13 residues. Unmatched junction bases numbered 8, after V lost 5 bases and J lost 8 bases.

The chain uses TRBV30 and TRBJ2-7; TRBD2 might be the D (6 bases). CDR1 GTSNPN and CDR2 SVGIG come from the germline V gene (reference sequence). Trimming cost V 0 bases and J 6 bases, with 12 bases left between them. The CDR3 spans 13 residues. The CDR3 sequence: CAWSVLTGSEQYF. CDR3 nucleotides: TGTGCCTGGAGTGTACTCACCGGGAGCGAGCAGTACTTC.

The J gene is TRBJ2-7, the V gene TRBV10-3; weak D call: TRBD1 (6 bases). V was trimmed by 7 bases and J by 5 bases, leaving 15 bases between them. From germline, CDR1 is ENHRY and CDR2 SYGVKD. CDR3 size: 13 residues. CDR3 sequence (DNA): TGTGCCATCATGAGGGGGTCAGGAGACGAGCAGTACTTC. Amino acids: CAIMRGSGDEQYF.

The rearrangement uses TRBV5-1 and TRBJ1-1; D remains ambiguous. The CDR3 consists of 15 residues. Germline CDR1 and CDR2: SGHRS and YFSETQ. The V and J ends lost 0 bases and 1 base respectively, with 10 bases between them. The CDR3, as DNA: TGCGCCAGCAGCTTGGGAAACGCAGAGAACACTGAAGCTTTCTTT. Residues: CASSLGNAENTEAFF.

The V gene is TRBV5-1, the J gene TRBJ1-2, with D hard to call. The CDR3 has 15 residues. With 4 bases removed from V and 2 bases from J, the gap between germline ends came to 15 bases. Germline assignment: CDR1 SGHRS and CDR2 YFSETQ. The CDR3 loop is CASSAGPQQNYGYTF. The CDR3 coding sequence is TGCGCCAGCAGCGCGGGTCCTCAACAGAACTATGGCTACACCTTC.

The chain carries TRBV9 and TRBJ2-1; no firm D call. Germline-derived CDR1 and CDR2 are SGDLS and YYNGEE. V shed 2 bases and J shed 0 bases, with 3 bases lying between them. The CDR3 is 13 amino acids. CDR3 coding DNA: TGTGCCAGCAGCGTGGCCTCCTACAATGAGCAGTTCTTC. Protein product: CASSVASYNEQFF.

J is TRBJ1-4 and V is TRBV5-4, with a tentative D call TRBD1 (6 bases). This CDR3 spans 15 amino acids. The germline V and J ends were trimmed by 2 bases and 5 bases, with 13 bases remaining between them. Germline values: CDR1 SGHNT, CDR2 YYREEE (reference sequence). In DNA, the CDR3 is TGTGCCAGCAGCTTTGGTCACAGGGAGAATGAAAAACTGTTTTTT. Its translation: CASSFGHRENEKLFF.

CDR3 region: CAIRGDSMNTEAFF. CDR3 nucleotides: TGTGCCATCAGGGGGGACAGCATGAACACTGAAGCTTTCTTT. The J gene is TRBJ1-1, the V gene TRBV10-3; 7 positions agree with TRBD1. This CDR3 is built from 14 residues. From germline, CDR1 is ENHRY and CDR2 SYGVKD. Losses at the gene ends were 6 bases for V and 0 bases for J; bases not matched to a gene: 4.

This rearrangement joins TRBV29-1 to TRBJ1-2, with D tentatively TRBD1 (5 bases). Germline V gene sequence: CDR1 SQVTM, CDR2 ANQGSEA. Trimming shortened V by 6 bases and J by 3 bases, and 20 bases separated the two germline ends. CDR3 length: 15 residues. The chain's CDR3 is CSVGPRFTGDYGYTF. The CDR3, as DNA: TGCAGCGTGGGGCCCCGGTTTACGGGGGACTATGGCTACACCTTC.

The chain uses TRBV4-3 and TRBJ1-1, with D hard to call. CDR1 is LGHNA and CDR2 is YSLEER in the germline V gene. With 6 bases removed from V and 1 base from J, the gap between germline ends came to 9 bases. This CDR3 spans 13 amino acids. DNA for the CDR3: TGCGCCAGCAGTGTTAGAGAGAACACTGAAGCTTTCTTT. As protein: CASSVRENTEAFF.